Listed below are T cell receptor beta chains from one sample, sequenced in a study of blood T cell repertoires in COVID-19. Sequencing was performed with immunoSEQ multiplex PCR; in TCRdb, only in-frame clones are kept and a portion is missing. This sample has a few hundred thousand clones; around 80% occur once, and the top ten carry about 10%. The material sequenced was peripheral blood. All receptors come from a woman at least 80 years old with acute or convalescent COVID-19. CDR3s include the opening cysteine and the closing phenylalanine or tryptophan.

j_gene: TRBJ1-1; v_gene: TRBV7-3; CDR3aa: CASSLGGSEAFF
j_gene: TRBJ1-5; v_gene: TRBV19; CDR3aa: CASSLPQGTNQPQHF
j_gene: TRBJ1-2; v_gene: TRBV30; CDR3aa: CAWHRDRGWNGYTF
j_gene: TRBJ2-4; v_gene: TRBV5-6; CDR3aa: CASIRLAELAKNIQYF
j_gene: TRBJ1-4; v_gene: TRBV5-1; CDR3aa: CASSTGQGGNEKLFF
j_gene: TRBJ2-1; v_gene: TRBV27; CDR3aa: CASSSYNPSGDYNEQFF
j_gene: TRBJ2-2; v_gene: TRBV19; CDR3aa: CASSIGGQITGELFF
j_gene: TRBJ2-2; v_gene: TRBV11-2; CDR3aa: CASSLPGAGELFF
j_gene: TRBJ1-6; v_gene: TRBV9; CDR3aa: CASSGTGTNNSPLHF
j_gene: TRBJ2-7; v_gene: TRBV5-4; CDR3aa: CAVGRGSSYEQYF
j_gene: TRBJ2-5; v_gene: TRBV19; CDR3aa: CASSISGTSGRGGQYF
j_gene: TRBJ1-2; v_gene: TRBV6-6; CDR3aa: CASSFPVEDYTF
j_gene: TRBJ2-7; v_gene: TRBV30; CDR3aa: CASGRGPGEQYF
j_gene: TRBJ1-2; v_gene: TRBV13; CDR3aa: CASSFQGTLNYGYTF
j_gene: TRBJ2-1; v_gene: TRBV18; CDR3aa: CASSPPMENEQFF
j_gene: TRBJ1-5; v_gene: TRBV7-8; CDR3aa: CASSLVTGTGQPQHF
j_gene: TRBJ1-4; v_gene: TRBV28; CDR3aa: CASRKEPADEKLFF
j_gene: TRBJ1-1; v_gene: TRBV4-1; CDR3aa: CASSRPRGQMNTEAFF
j_gene: TRBJ1-1; v_gene: TRBV3-1/TRBV3-2; CDR3aa: CASSPRRSSNTEAFF
j_gene: TRBJ2-3; v_gene: TRBV18; CDR3aa: CASSRSGQSTDTQYF
j_gene: TRBJ1-2; v_gene: TRBV18; CDR3aa: CASSPEQQGGYTF
j_gene: TRBJ2-3; v_gene: TRBV4-3; CDR3aa: CASSRTGRADTQYF
j_gene: TRBJ1-5; v_gene: TRBV15; CDR3aa: CATSRGDVATAGQPQHF
j_gene: TRBJ1-6; v_gene: TRBV10-1; CDR3aa: CASSPGTGRSPLHF
j_gene: TRBJ2-2; v_gene: TRBV7-9; CDR3aa: CASRLRTERNTGELFF
j_gene: TRBJ2-1; v_gene: TRBV7-9; CDR3aa: CASSRPGPLAGGPGVQFF
j_gene: TRBJ1-1; v_gene: TRBV28; CDR3aa: CASRAQGTEAFF